This T cell receptor (beta chain) was identified in a study of cytomegalovirus exposure and HLA in healthy donors. Study-wide background: As released early, the data held roughly 85 million unique TCRs from HLA-typed donors. Overall study findings and caveats: The productive fraction for most TCR beta V segments was about 90% or about 30% in an earlier analysis.

At collection, donors were nominally healthy, but unrecorded immune exposures were probable. The CDR3 runs 15 residues. Germline values: CDR1 SGHRS, CDR2 YFSETQ. Trimming took 3 bases from V and 6 from J; bases not matched to a gene: 7. Comments on this clone: Its cognate antigen is unknown.

The PCR contained 60 Vbeta and 13 Jbeta primers. Profiling relied on immunoSEQ multiplex PCR, and the TCRdb table lists in-frame clones only, not all of them. The table lists approximately 100,000 clones, around 80% of them singletons, with around 1.5% in the top ten. V is TRBV5-1 and J is TRBJ2-2; 8 nucleotides align to TRBD1. Sequenced material: PBMCs. This receptor was obtained from a man between 35 and 55 years old in good health and CMV-seronegative. As DNA, the CDR3 is TGCGCCAGCAGCTCTTCAGGGGGCGCACCCGGGGAGCTGTTTTTT. This sequence encodes CASSSSGGAPGELFF.